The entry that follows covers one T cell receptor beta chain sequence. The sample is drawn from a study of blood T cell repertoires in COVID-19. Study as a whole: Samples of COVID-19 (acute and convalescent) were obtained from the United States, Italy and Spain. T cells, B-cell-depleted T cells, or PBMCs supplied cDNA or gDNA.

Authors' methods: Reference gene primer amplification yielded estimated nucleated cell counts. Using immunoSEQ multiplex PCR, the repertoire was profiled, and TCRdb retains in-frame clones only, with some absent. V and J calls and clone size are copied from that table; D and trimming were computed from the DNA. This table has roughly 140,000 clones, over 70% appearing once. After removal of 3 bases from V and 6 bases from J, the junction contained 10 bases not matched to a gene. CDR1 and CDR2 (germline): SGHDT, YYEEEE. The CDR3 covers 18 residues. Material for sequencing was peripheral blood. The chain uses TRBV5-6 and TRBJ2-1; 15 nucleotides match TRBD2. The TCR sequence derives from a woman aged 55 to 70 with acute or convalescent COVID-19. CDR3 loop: CASSYGLAGGPMGNEQFF. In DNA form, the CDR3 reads TGTGCCAGCAGCTACGGACTAGCGGGAGGGCCGATGGGCAATGAGCAGTTCTTC.